This T cell receptor beta chain was captured by sequencing in a study of CD8+CD57+ T cells in acquired aplastic anemia. For the study at large: On average, sorted CD4+ and CD8+ cells gave around 3 ug of DNA.

Unmatched junction bases numbered 11, after V lost 4 bases and J lost 11 bases. The CDR3 covers 15 residues. The germline CDR1 and CDR2 sequences are SGDLS and YYNGEE. This clonotype came up many times. The study profiled TCR beta VDJ and CDR3 using genomic DNA as template. From the reads, TCRdb called clonotypes with MiXCR, one entry per CDR3 protein. The sample lists about 160,000 distinct CDR3 sequences; 40% to 55% were seen once. The patients chosen for sequencing had shown expansion of CD8+CD57+ cells (detected by flow cytometry). Each of the patients presented with severe acquired aplastic anemia. None of the patients had been given any therapy when their blood was sampled.

What was sequenced was sorted CD4+, CD8+, or CD8+CD57+ T cells (not recorded which) from PBMCs. J is TRBJ2-6 and V is TRBV9; 8 bases fit TRBD2. The source is a human donor with aplastic anemia. The CDR3 reads CASSPQAAGVDVLTF. The DNA for the CDR3 is TGTGCCAGCAGCCCTCAGGCAGCGGGAGTCGACGTCCTGACTTTC. Together with reference TRBV9 and TRBJ2-6, the CDR3 gives the full variable domain: DSGVTQTPKHLITATGQRVTLRCSPRSGDLSVYWYQQSLDQGLQFLIQYYNGEERAKGNILERFSAQQFPDLHSELNLSSLELGDSALYFCASSPQAAGVDVLTFGAGSRLTVL.